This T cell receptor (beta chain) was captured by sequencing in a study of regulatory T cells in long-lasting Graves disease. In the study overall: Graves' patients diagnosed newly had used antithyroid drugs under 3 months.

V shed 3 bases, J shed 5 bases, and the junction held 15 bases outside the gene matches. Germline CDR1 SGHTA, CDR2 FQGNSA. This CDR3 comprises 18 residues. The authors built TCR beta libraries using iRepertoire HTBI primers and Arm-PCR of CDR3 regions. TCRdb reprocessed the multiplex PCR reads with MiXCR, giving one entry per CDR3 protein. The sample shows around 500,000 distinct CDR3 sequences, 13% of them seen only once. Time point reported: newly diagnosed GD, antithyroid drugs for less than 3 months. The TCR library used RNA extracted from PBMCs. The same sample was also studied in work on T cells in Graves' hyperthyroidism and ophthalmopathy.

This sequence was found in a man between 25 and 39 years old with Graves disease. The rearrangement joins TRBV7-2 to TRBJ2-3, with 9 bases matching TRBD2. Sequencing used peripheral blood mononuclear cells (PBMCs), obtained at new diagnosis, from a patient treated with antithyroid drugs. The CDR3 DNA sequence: TGTGCCAGCAGCTTGTGGGCCCGCGCGGGCGGGAGGGGAGATACGCAGTATTTT. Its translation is CASSLWARAGGRGDTQYF.